These 14 T cell receptor beta chains were sequenced from one sample in a study of T cell changes during pregnancy in multiple sclerosis. Some clones are missing from TCRdb's copy, which holds only in-frame ones; the method was immunoSEQ multiplex PCR. This table has roughly 110,000 clones, 85% to 95% appearing once. This specimen was peripheral blood, taken in the third trimester of pregnancy. These receptors all stem from a female donor in good health, enrolled as a control in a pregnancy study.

V usage is TRBV6-5 and J usage is TRBJ1-2, with D perhaps TRBD1 (5 bases). From germline, CDR1 is MNHEY and CDR2 SVGAGI. Trimming shortened V by 0 bases and J by 8 bases, and 13 bases separated the two germline ends. This CDR3 is 14 amino acids long. CDR3 in DNA: TGTGCCAGCAGTTACTCGGAAGGGGTCGCGGGCTACACCTTC. This codes for CASSYSEGVAGYTF.

The chain uses TRBV5-4 and TRBJ1-2; 7 bases align to TRBD1. V gave up 5 bases and J gave up 4 bases; unmatched junction bases: 14. Germline-derived CDR1 and CDR2 are SGHNT and YYREEE (reference sequence). CDR3 size: 16 residues. CDR3 bases: TGTGCCAGCAGTCTTGGCGGCAGGGGGACAACCTATGGCTACACCTTC. Its protein is CASSLGGRGTTYGYTF.

V is TRBV27 and J is TRBJ2-3; D gene uncertain. Germline V gene data show CDR1 as MNHEY and CDR2 as SMNVEV (reference sequence). With 5 bases removed from V and 6 bases from J, the gap between germline ends came to 9 bases. The CDR3 runs 12 residues. The CDR3 DNA sequence: TGTGCCAGCAGTCAAACAGTGGATACGCAGTATTTT. It codes for CASSQTVDTQYF.

The chain is built from TRBV19 and TRBJ2-7, with TRBD1 identical over 11 bases. Germline lookup yields CDR1 LNHDA and CDR2 SQIVND (reference sequence). V was clipped by 7 bases and J by 2 bases; unmatched bases: 10. This CDR3 is 16 amino acids long. In nucleotides, the CDR3 is TGTGCCAGTACTAAGAAACCGGGACAGGGGGCCTACGAGCAGTACTTC. Amino acid sequence: CASTKKPGQGAYEQYF.

The CDR3 loop is CAWSRQGNQPQHF. CDR3 bases: TGTGCCTGGAGTAGGCAGGGTAATCAGCCCCAGCATTTT. The chain couples TRBV30 to TRBJ1-5; possibly TRBD1 for D (5 bases). Germline V lookup: CDR1 GTSNPN, CDR2 SVGIG (reference sequence). The CDR3 runs 13 residues. The V end lost 2 bases, the J end lost 4 bases, and 9 bases lay between the germline ends.

The V call is TRBV4-3, the J call TRBJ1-5; no firm D call. The CDR3 totals 15 residues. Trimming left V 0 bases short and J 5 bases short, with 11 bases between. In germline, CDR1 is LGHNA, CDR2 YSLEER. Written as DNA, the CDR3 is TGCGCCAGCAGCCAAGAGTGGCAGTTGGATCAGCCCCAGCATTTT. Its translation is CASSQEWQLDQPQHF.

The chain has TRBV27 and TRBJ2-6, with 9 bases matching TRBD1. The germline V gene encodes CDR1 MNHEY and CDR2 SMNVEV (reference sequence). CDR3 length: 18 amino acids. The junction had 12 bases not matched to a gene; V was cut back by 5 bases and J by 4 bases. The CDR3 DNA follows: TGTGCCAGCAGTAACCCCGGGACAGGGCTTAACGGGGCCAACGTCCTGACTTTC. This codes for CASSNPGTGLNGANVLTF.

The chain couples TRBV7-3 to TRBJ1-6; TRBD1 matches 8 bases. The CDR3 runs to 15 residues. V trimming: 5 bases; J trimming: 7 bases; junction bases outside the gene matches: 7. CDR1 and CDR2 (germline): SGHTA, FQGTGA. CDR3 DNA: TGTGCCAGCAGCGCTTCTACAGGGGGAAATTCACCCCTCCACTTT. Its translation: CASSASTGGNSPLHF.

This clone was observed once. The CDR3 bases are TGTGCCAGCAGCTTAAGTAGCGGGAACACTGAAGCTTTCTTT. Amino acids: CASSLSSGNTEAFF. The chain couples TRBV7-8 to TRBJ1-1; no definite D call. The CDR3 is 14 residues long. V lost 2 bases, J lost 1 base, and 8 bases lay in between. Germline values: CDR1 SGHVS, CDR2 FQNEAQ.

CDR3 region: CASSSGTGRYGYTF. The CDR3, as DNA: TGTGCCAGCAGTTCCGGGACAGGGCGCTATGGCTACACCTTC. The chain employs TRBV27 and TRBJ1-2, with 9 positions matching TRBD1. V lost 4 bases to trimming and J lost 4 bases; unmatched junction nucleotides: 4. CDR1 is MNHEY, CDR2 SMNVEV, per germline (reference sequence). This CDR3 comprises 14 residues.

This clone was seen once. This chain joins TRBV7-2 and TRBJ1-6; D uncertain. The germline gives CDR1 SGHTA, CDR2 FQGNSA. The CDR3 loop spans 15 amino acids. Trimming stripped 5 bases from V and 7 bases from J, with 15 bases between. The CDR3 bases are TGTGCCAGCAGCCCCCGTGAGGGTAGGAATTCACCCCTCCACTTT. Its protein is CASSPREGRNSPLHF.

This clone was detected only once. The chain combines TRBV2 with TRBJ2-3; TRBD1 might be the D (6 bases). Per germline, CDR1 SNHLY and CDR2 FYNNEI. CDR3 length equals 16 residues. The ends were cut back, 8 bases at V and 2 bases at J, with 20 bases in the middle. The CDR3 DNA sequence: TGTGCCAGCGAAACCGGGACAAGGGCCCTCACAGATACGCAGTATTTT. Translating gives CASETGTRALTDTQYF.

This chain joins TRBV2 and TRBJ2-2, with 9 bases lining up with TRBD2. CDR3 length equals 15 residues. V lost 2 bases and J lost 3; bases outside the gene matches: 1. Germline V lookup: CDR1 SNHLY, CDR2 FYNNEI. Written as DNA, the CDR3 is TGTGCCAGCAGTGAAATAGCGGGGGACACCGGGGAGCTGTTTTTT. This translates into CASSEIAGDTGELFF.

This chain uses TRBV15 with TRBJ2-1; 12 bases align to TRBD2. Germline V gives CDR1 LNHNV, CDR2 YYDKDF (reference sequence). J gave up 7 bases and V 6 bases, and 10 bases lay outside the gene matches. The CDR3 extends over 16 amino acids. CDR3 sequence reads: CATRRSLAGGPNEQFF. The CDR3 region has the DNA TGTGCCACCAGGAGAAGCCTAGCGGGGGGGCCGAATGAGCAGTTCTTC. The complete variable domain, with remaining parts taken from reference TRBV15 and TRBJ2-1, reads DAMVIQNPRYQVTQFGKPVTLSCSQTLNHNVMYWYQQKSSQAPKLLFHYYDKDFNNEADTPDNFQSRRPNTSFCFLDIRSPGLGDTAMYLCATRRSLAGGPNEQFFGPGTRLTVL.